The rows below give T cell receptor beta chains drawn from one sample of a study of blood T cell repertoires in COVID-19. The table came from immunoSEQ multiplex PCR; TCRdb's copy has only in-frame clones and leaves some out. The table records about 70,000 clones, over 80% of them present only once. What was sequenced was peripheral blood. All receptors come from a human donor in a cohort sampled during active COVID-19. Each CDR3 is given with its conserved first and last residue. Fields, in order: V gene, J gene, D gene, clone size, CDR3 DNA, CDR3 protein. The D gene is left open where the match is weak. Expanded clones get a size class; other rows say once, few or many, or leave the size out.

>TRBV2|TRBJ2-7|-|once
TGTGCCAGCAGTGAGGTCGAGTACTACGAGCAGTACTTC
CASSEVEYYEQYF
>TRBV5-6|TRBJ1-2|TRBD1|-
TGTGCCAGCAGTCCTTACGGGACAGGGTACGGCTACACCTTC
CASSPYGTGYGYTF
>TRBV2|TRBJ1-5|TRBD1|-
TGTGCCAGCAGTGGGGGGACGGAGGGGGCCAGTCAGCCCCAGCATTTT
CASSGGTEGASQPQHF
>TRBV28|TRBJ2-7|TRBD1|-
TGTGCCAGCAGGGGGACAGGGCTCTCCTACGAGCAGTACTTC
CASRGTGLSYEQYF
>TRBV20-1|TRBJ1-5|-|few
TGCAGTGCTCGTGACGGGTATAGCAATCAGCCCCAGCATTTT
CSARDGYSNQPQHF
>TRBV3-1/TRBV3-2|TRBJ1-3|-|-
TGTGCCAGCAGCCAAGTGCAGGGATCCGGAAACACCATATATTTT
CASSQVQGSGNTIYF
>TRBV28|TRBJ1-2|TRBD1|-
TGTGCCAGCAGGAAGCCAAAGACAGGGGGCAGTGGCTACACCTTC
CASRKPKTGGSGYTF
>TRBV28|TRBJ2-5|-|-
TGTGCCAGCAGCACGGACTTCCAAGAGACCCAGTACTTC
CASSTDFQETQYF
>TRBV5-6|TRBJ1-2|-|-
TGTGCCAGCAGCCTCCTGGGACTGAACGTAGACGCATATGGCTACACCTTC
CASSLLGLNVDAYGYTF
>TRBV4-1|TRBJ1-2|-|-
TGCGCCAGCAGCCAAGATCCGGGGGATACGGGCTACACCTTC
CASSQDPGDTGYTF
>TRBV7-9|TRBJ1-1|-|-
TGTGCCAGCAGCTTAGGTGCAGGGAACACTGAAGCTTTCTTT
CASSLGAGNTEAFF
>TRBV6-5|TRBJ2-1|-|-
TGTGCCAGTACGACAGGAGTGTACAATGAGCAGTTCTTC
CASTTGVYNEQFF
>TRBV7-2|TRBJ2-7|TRBD2|-
TGTGCCAGCAGCCCTATGGGACTACTCTACGAGCAGTACTTC
CASSPMGLLYEQYF
>TRBV6-5|TRBJ1-4|-|-
TGTGCCAGCAGTTCCCCGCTAACTAATGACAAACTGTTTTTT
CASSSPLTNDKLFF
>TRBV2|TRBJ2-7|-|-
TGTGCCAGCAGAGCCGGACAGACCTACGAGCAGTACTTC
CASRAGQTYEQYF
>TRBV28|TRBJ1-4|TRBD1|-
TGTGCCAGCAGTTTTGAAACAGGGGGTGGGGCTAATGAAAAACTGTTTTTT
CASSFETGGGANEKLFF
>TRBV21-1|TRBJ2-7|-|-
TGTGCCAGCATCTCCGGGACAGGAATCCACGAGCAGTACTTC
CASISGTGIHEQYF
>TRBV5-6|TRBJ1-2|TRBD1|-
TGTGCCAGCAGACCTAACAGGGGCTATGGCTACACCTTC
CASRPNRGYGYTF
>TRBV7-7|TRBJ2-1|TRBD2|-
TGTGCTAGCAGCCCACTGGGGACTAGCGGTACCTACAATGAGCAGTTCTTC
CASSPLGTSGTYNEQFF
>TRBV5-4|TRBJ2-2|TRBD2|-
TGTGCCAGCAGCTGGGTAGGCGGGGGGGCCGCCACCGGGGAGCTGTTTTTT
CASSWVGGGAATGELFF
>TRBV19|TRBJ1-5|-|-
TGTGCCAGTAGCAACCCCGGGGGGTACAATCAGCCCCAGCATTTT
CASSNPGGYNQPQHF
>TRBV28|TRBJ1-4|TRBD1|-
TGTGCCAGCAGTTTCGCCGACAGGGATTTGGGTGAAAAACTGTTTTTT
CASSFADRDLGEKLFF